This TCR beta chain was found in a study of T-cell reconstitution after alpha-beta-depleted transplantation in children. Study outcomes and limitations: Among T cells one year after transplant, newly produced cells accounted for most counts and diversity. Two months or so post-transplant, alpha-beta T cells reportedly derived from several hundred expanded graft clones.

The CDR3 extends over 13 amino acids. Per the germline V gene, CDR1 is MNHNS and CDR2 is SASEGT. Unmatched junction bases numbered 6, after V lost 6 bases and J lost 5 bases. In this sample, this clonotype turned up many times. Its antigen is not known. Unique molecular identifiers tagged the TCRbeta library. TCRdb reanalysed the PCR reads using MiXCR and keeps one entry per CDR3 protein. The data contain about 980,000 distinct CDR3 sequences, under 30% of them singletons. The receptor's source is a boy under three years old who had a stem cell transplant for SCID, so the T cells may come from the graft donor. The chain couples TRBV6-1 to TRBJ2-5; TRBD2 agrees at 7 bases. Sequenced here: PBMCs, mostly from graft donor cells, sampled 360 days after TCRalphabeta/CD19-depleted stem cell transplant. The CDR3 DNA sequence: TGTGCCAGCAGACGGACTAGACGGGAGACCCAGTACTTC. It translates to CASRRTRRETQYF.